The clone carrying this T cell receptor beta chain was seen only a few times. The record originates from a study of T cell changes during pregnancy in multiple sclerosis. Some clones are missing from TCRdb's copy, which holds only in-frame ones; the method was immunoSEQ multiplex PCR. The sample holds roughly 15,000 clones; about 83% are singletons and the top ten take 9% to 10%. This CDR3 spans 16 amino acids. Looked up from germline, CDR1 is SGDLS and CDR2 is YYNGEE. V gave up 2 bases and J gave up 0 bases, with 14 bases separating them. The sequence derives from a female donor in good health, enrolled as a control in a pregnancy study. The sample consisted of CD8+ T cells from peripheral blood mononuclear cells, taken in the second trimester of pregnancy. The V gene is TRBV9, the J gene TRBJ1-2; maybe TRBD1 (6 bases). The CDR3 DNA is TGTGCCAGCAGCGTGTCAGGGACACTGGCTAACTATGGCTACACCTTC. Encoded protein: CASSVSGTLANYGYTF. The whole variable domain, filled in from reference TRBV9 and TRBJ1-2, reads DSGVTQTPKHLITATGQRVTLRCSPRSGDLSVYWYQQSLDQGLQFLIQYYNGEERAKGNILERFSAQQFPDLHSELNLSSLELGDSALYFCASSVSGTLANYGYTFGSGTRLTVV.